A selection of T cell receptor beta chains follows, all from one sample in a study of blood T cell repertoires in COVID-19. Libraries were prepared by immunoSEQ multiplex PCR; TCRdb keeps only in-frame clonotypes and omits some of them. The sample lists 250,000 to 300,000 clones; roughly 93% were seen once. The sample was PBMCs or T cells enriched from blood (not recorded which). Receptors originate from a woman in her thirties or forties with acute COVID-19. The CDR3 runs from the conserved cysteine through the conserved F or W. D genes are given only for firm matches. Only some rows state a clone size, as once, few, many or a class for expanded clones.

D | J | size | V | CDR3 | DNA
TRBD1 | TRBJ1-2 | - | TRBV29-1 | CSVERTGRYGYTF | TGCAGCGTCGAAAGGACAGGGAGGTATGGCTACACCTTC
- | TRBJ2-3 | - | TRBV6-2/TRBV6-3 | CASSYAGTDTQYF | TGTGCCAGCAGTTACGCGGGAACAGATACGCAGTATTTT
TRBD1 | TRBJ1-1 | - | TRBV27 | CASRGGTGGLNTEAFF | TGTGCCAGCAGGGGGGGGACAGGGGGCTTGAACACTGAAGCTTTCTTT
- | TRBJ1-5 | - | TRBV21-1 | CASIPAPTGGGQPQHF | TGTGCCAGCATCCCGGCCCCAACAGGGGGCGGTCAGCCCCAGCATTTT
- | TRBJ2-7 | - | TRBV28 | CASRQSPGLEQYF | TGTGCCAGCAGGCAATCACCGGGACTCGAGCAGTACTTC
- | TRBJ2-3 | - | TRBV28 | CASSLSGTTSTDTQYF | TGTGCCAGCAGTTTATCAGGGACAACTAGCACAGATACGCAGTATTTT
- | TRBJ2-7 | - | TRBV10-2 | CASSESNGGTYEQYF | TGCGCCAGCAGTGAGTCGAACGGGGGTACCTACGAGCAGTACTTC
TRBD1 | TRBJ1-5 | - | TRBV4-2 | CASSPNRGGNQPQHF | TGTGCCAGCAGCCCAAACAGGGGTGGCAATCAGCCCCAGCATTTT
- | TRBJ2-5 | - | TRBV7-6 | CASSLTTRRTKETQYF | TGTGCCAGCAGCTTAACCACCCGTCGGACAAAAGAGACCCAGTACTTC
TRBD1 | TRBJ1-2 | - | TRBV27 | CASSPTGTENYGYTF | TGTGCCAGCAGTCCGACCGGGACAGAGAACTATGGCTACACCTTC
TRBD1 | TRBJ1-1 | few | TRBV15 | CATSRGDRALEATEAFF | TGTGCCACCAGCAGAGGCGACAGGGCGTTGGAGGCGACTGAAGCTTTCTTT
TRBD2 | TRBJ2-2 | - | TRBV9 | CASSARGGTSATGELFF | TGTGCCAGCAGCGCCCGGGGGGGTACTAGCGCCACCGGGGAGCTGTTTTTT
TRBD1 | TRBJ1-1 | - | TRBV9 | CASSTTGLNTEAFF | TGTGCCAGCAGCACGACAGGGCTGAACACTGAAGCTTTCTTT
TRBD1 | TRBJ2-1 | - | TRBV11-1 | CASRPGQYNEQFF | TGTGCCAGCAGGCCGGGACAGTACAATGAGCAGTTCTTC
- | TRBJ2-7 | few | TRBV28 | CASRPERWGAYEQYF | TGTGCCAGCAGACCGGAAAGGTGGGGGGCCTACGAGCAGTACTTC
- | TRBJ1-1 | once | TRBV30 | CAWSVSRSEAFF | TGTGCCTGGAGTGTAAGCAGGTCTGAAGCTTTCTTT
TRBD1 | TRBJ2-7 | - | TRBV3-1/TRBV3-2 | CASSPGGTVDYEQYF | TGTGCCAGCAGCCCCGGTGGGACAGTGGACTACGAGCAGTACTTC
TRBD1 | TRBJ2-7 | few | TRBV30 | CAWSVRQGTFTYEQYF | TGTGCCTGGAGTGTGAGACAGGGAACGTTTACCTACGAGCAGTACTTC
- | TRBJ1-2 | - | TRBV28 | CASSVSPAGPYGYTF | TGTGCCAGCAGTGTAAGCCCGGCAGGCCCCTATGGCTACACCTTC
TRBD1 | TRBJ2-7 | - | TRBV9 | CASSAGTGATYEQYF | TGTGCCAGCAGCGCCGGGACAGGGGCTACCTACGAGCAGTACTTC
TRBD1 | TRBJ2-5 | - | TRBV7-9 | CASSLGTGFLGPQETQYF | TGTGCCAGCAGCCTTGGGACAGGTTTTTTAGGCCCCCAAGAGACCCAGTACTTC
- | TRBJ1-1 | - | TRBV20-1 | CSARDRTEAFF | TGCAGTGCTCGCGACAGGACTGAAGCTTTCTTT
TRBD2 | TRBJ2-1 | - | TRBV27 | CASRGLAQNEQFF | TGTGCCTCCCGAGGACTAGCGCAAAATGAGCAGTTCTTC
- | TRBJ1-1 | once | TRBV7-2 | CASSPSGVMNTEAFF | TGTGCCAGCAGCCCATCGGGGGTCATGAACACTGAAGCTTTCTTT
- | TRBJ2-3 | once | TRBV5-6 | CASRFYSTDTQYF | TGTGCCAGCAGGTTCTATTCCACAGATACGCAGTATTTT
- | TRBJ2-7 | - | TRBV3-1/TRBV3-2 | CASSRGLVGTEQYF | TGTGCCAGCAGCCGGGGGCTAGTGGGAACCGAGCAGTACTTC
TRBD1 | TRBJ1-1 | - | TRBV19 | CASSLAGGSEAFF | TGTGCCAGTAGTCTCGCAGGGGGCTCTGAAGCTTTCTTT
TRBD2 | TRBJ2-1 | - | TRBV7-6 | CASSLFPLGGAYNEQFF | TGTGCCAGCAGCTTATTCCCCCTCGGGGGGGCCTACAATGAGCAGTTCTTC
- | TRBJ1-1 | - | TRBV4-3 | CASSQPGGLEAFF | TGCGCCAGCAGCCAACCGGGGGGCCTGGAAGCTTTCTTT
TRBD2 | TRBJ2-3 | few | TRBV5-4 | CASSRRQLTSVADTQYF | TGTGCCAGCAGCCGACGACAACTGACTAGCGTGGCAGATACGCAGTATTTT
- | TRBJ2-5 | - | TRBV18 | CASSLADQETQYF | TGTGCCAGCTCACTAGCGGACCAAGAGACCCAGTACTTC
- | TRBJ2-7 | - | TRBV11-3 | CASSLGAGTYEQYF | TGTGCCAGCAGCTTAGGTGCAGGGACCTACGAGCAGTACTTC
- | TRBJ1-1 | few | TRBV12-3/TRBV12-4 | CASTLQGRTEAFF | TGTGCCAGCACCCTACAGGGAAGAACTGAAGCTTTCTTT
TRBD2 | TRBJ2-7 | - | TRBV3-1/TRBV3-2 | CASSHATSGRGEQYF | TGTGCCAGCAGCCACGCGACTAGCGGGAGGGGCGAGCAGTACTTC
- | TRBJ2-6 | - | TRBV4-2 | CASSQDFLGRGVAGANVLTF | TGTGCCAGCAGCCAAGATTTTTTAGGCAGGGGGGTAGCTGGGGCCAACGTCCTGACTTTC
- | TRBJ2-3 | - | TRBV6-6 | CASRAWGDSTDTQYF | TGTGCCAGCCGGGCATGGGGCGATAGCACAGATACGCAGTATTTT
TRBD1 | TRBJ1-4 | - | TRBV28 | CASSTTGEDEKLFF | TGTGCCAGCAGTACGACAGGGGAGGATGAAAAACTGTTTTTT
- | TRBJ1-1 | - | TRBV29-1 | CSVDTSVKAFF | TGCAGCGTTGATACGTCGGTAAAAGCTTTCTTT
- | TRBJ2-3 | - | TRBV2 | CASSPRGSNTDTQYF | TGTGCCAGCAGTCCCCGGGGTAGTAACACAGATACGCAGTATTTT
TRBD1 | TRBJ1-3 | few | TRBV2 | CASRLGQTIRNTIYF | TGTGCCAGCAGATTGGGACAGACCATTAGAAACACCATATATTTT
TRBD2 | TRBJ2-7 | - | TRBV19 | CASSFTSGGAYEQYF | TGTGCCAGTAGTTTCACTAGCGGGGGGGCCTACGAGCAGTACTTC
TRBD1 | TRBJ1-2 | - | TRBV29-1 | CSVAQGQSYGYTF | TGCAGCGTAGCCCAGGGACAGAGCTATGGCTACACCTTC
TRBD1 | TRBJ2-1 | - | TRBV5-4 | CASSPRGQGVTYNEQFF | TGTGCCAGCAGCCCCCGGGGACAGGGGGTCACCTACAATGAGCAGTTCTTC
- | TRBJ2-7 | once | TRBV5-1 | CASSSDDRTVFYWQYF | TGCGCCAGCAGCTCCGATGACAGGACCGTTTTTTATTGGCAGTACTTC
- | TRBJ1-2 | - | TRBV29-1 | CSAGQPSGYGYTF | TGCAGCGCCGGACAGCCGTCTGGCTATGGCTACACCTTC